This T cell receptor beta chain was profiled in a study of blood T cell repertoires in COVID-19. Study summary: The United States, Italy and Spain were the sources of the acute and convalescent COVID-19 samples. Nucleic acid was either cDNA or gDNA, and it came from T cells, B-cell-depleted T cells, or PBMCs.

Germline V gives CDR1 MNHEY, CDR2 SMNVEV (reference sequence). The CDR3 contains 18 residues. V gave up 5 bases and J gave up 2 bases; unmatched junction bases: 9. Authors' analysis steps: Amplified reference gene primers provided the basis for estimating nucleated cell counts. The repertoire was sequenced with immunoSEQ multiplex PCR; TCRdb's copy has only in-frame clones and lacks some. The DNA gave D and trimming, while V, J and clone size come from that table. The profile shows about 300,000 clones, around 86% of them singletons. This clone was seen a handful of times. The V gene is TRBV27, the J gene TRBJ2-6, with 10 bases aligning to TRBD1. The sample consisted of peripheral blood. This TCR came from a man between 65 and 85 years old with acute or convalescent COVID-19. The chain's CDR3 is CASSKRDRGRTGANVLTF. CDR3 bases: TGTGCCAGCAGTAAACGGGACAGGGGACGGACTGGGGCCAACGTCCTGACTTTC.